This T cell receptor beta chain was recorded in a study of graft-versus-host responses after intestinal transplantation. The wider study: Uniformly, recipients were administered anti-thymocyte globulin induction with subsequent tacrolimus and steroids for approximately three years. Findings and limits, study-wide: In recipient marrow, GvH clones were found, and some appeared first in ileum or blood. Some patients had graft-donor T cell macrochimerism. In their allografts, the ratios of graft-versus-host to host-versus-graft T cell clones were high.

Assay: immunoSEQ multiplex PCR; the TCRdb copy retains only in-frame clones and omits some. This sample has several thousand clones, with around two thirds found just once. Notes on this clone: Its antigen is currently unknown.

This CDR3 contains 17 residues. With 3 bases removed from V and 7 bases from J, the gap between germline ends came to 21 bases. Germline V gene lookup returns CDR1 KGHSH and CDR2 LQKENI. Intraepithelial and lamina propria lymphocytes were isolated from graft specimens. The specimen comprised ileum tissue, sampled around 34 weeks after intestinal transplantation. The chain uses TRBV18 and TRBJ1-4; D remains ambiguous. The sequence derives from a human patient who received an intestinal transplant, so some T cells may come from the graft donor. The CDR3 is CASSPQRRSQALEKLFF. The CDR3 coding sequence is TGTGCCAGCTCACCTCAAAGAAGGTCCCAAGCTCTTGAAAAACTGTTTTTT.